The 27 T cell receptor beta chains below were found in one sample sequenced in a study of T cells in Graves' hyperthyroidism and ophthalmopathy. Authors of the study amplified TCR beta CDR3 regions from RNA transcripts. The HTBI primer set served for first-round RT-PCR of the TCR CDR3. TCRdb processed the multiplex PCR reads anew with MiXCR; each CDR3 protein has one entry. The sample has around 25,000 distinct CDR3 sequences; around 54% are singletons. Sequencing was performed on blood. Receptor source: a woman aged 35 to 49 with Graves' hyperthyroidism that later progressed to Graves' ophthalmopathy.

The gene calls are TRBV7-9 and TRBJ2-7; the match to TRBD2 covers 7 bases. Germline V gene data show CDR1 as SEHNR and CDR2 as FQNEAQ (reference sequence). This CDR3 has 13 amino acids. V shed 5 bases, J shed 5 bases, and the junction held 6 bases outside the gene matches. CDR3 loop: CASSPGLVDEQYF. CDR3 in DNA: TGTGCCAGCAGCCCCGGACTAGTCGACGAGCAGTACTTC.

The V and J genes are TRBV2 and TRBJ2-7; a possible D gene is TRBD1 (6 bases). There are 15 residues in the CDR3. V shed 7 bases and J shed 0 bases, with 16 bases lying between them. Germline V gene data show CDR1 as SNHLY and CDR2 as FYNNEI. For the CDR3, the DNA is TGTGCCAGCACACCTCTTACAGGGACCTCCTACGAGCAGTACTTC. Translating gives CASTPLTGTSYEQYF.

This chain connects TRBV9 to TRBJ1-6; D is perhaps TRBD1 (6 bases). Trimming took off 0 bases at V and 5 bases at J, with 9 bases between the two ends. In germline, CDR1 is SGDLS, CDR2 YYNGEE. The CDR3 runs to 15 residues. The CDR3 nucleotides are TGTGCCAGCAGCGTAGCCAGGGGAGATAATTCACCCCTCCACTTT. This translates into CASSVARGDNSPLHF.

The chain employs TRBV19 and TRBJ1-1, with D hard to call. This CDR3 has 15 amino acids. Per germline, CDR1 LNHDA and CDR2 SQIVND (reference sequence). V was trimmed by 7 bases and J by 0 bases, leaving 15 bases between them. CDR3 amino acids: CASMSIRDMNTEAFF. The CDR3 DNA is TGTGCCAGTATGTCCATCCGGGATATGAACACTGAAGCTTTCTTT.

This clonotype was seen at least ten times. The CDR3 is CASSLVQGTGELFF. CDR3 sequence (DNA): TGTGCCAGCAGCTTAGTACAGGGGACCGGGGAGCTGTTTTTT. The rearrangement joins TRBV11-3 to TRBJ2-2; TRBD1 matches 7 bases. CDR3 size: 14 residues. V shed 1 base, J shed 5 bases, and the junction held 1 base outside the gene matches. The germline V gene has CDR1 SGHNT and CDR2 YENEEA.

This clonotype was recorded at least ten times. This sequence joins TRBV5-6 and TRBJ2-7; weak D call: TRBD1 (5 bases). CDR1 is SGHDT, CDR2 YYEEEE, per germline. The CDR3 runs to 18 residues. V was trimmed by 5 bases and J by 1 base, leaving 25 bases between them. The CDR3: CASSPGPGPFFPSYEQYF. In DNA, the CDR3 is TGTGCCAGCAGTCCCGGCCCAGGGCCGTTTTTTCCGTCCTACGAGCAGTACTTC.

Notes on this clonotype: At one end, the junction sequence differs from germline, possibly due to a read error. This chain uses TRBV14 with TRBJ2-2; 7 bases are shared with TRBD2. Germline V lookup: CDR1 SGHDN, CDR2 FVKESK. CDR3 length: 15 residues. This CDR3 reads CASSRGRGRTGELFF. DNA of the CDR3: TGTGCCAGCAGCCGCGGGCGGGGGAGGACCGGGGAGTTGTTTTTT.

By frequency in the sample, this clonotype is medium-sized (0.01 to 0.1%). The chain has TRBV25-1 and TRBJ2-2; TRBD1 agrees at 11 bases. CDR1 and CDR2 from the germline V gene are MGHDK and SYGVNS. CDR3 length: 22 residues. With 3 bases clipped from V and 3 bases from J, the junction kept 21 bases outside the gene matches. CDR3 region: CASSELLLETPPGQGDTGELFF. CDR3 coding DNA: TGTGCCAGCAGTGAGCTACTTCTAGAAACCCCACCGGGACAGGGGGACACCGGGGAGCTGTTTTTT.

This chain connects TRBV12-3 or TRBV12-4 to TRBJ2-1; no clear D gene. Trimming pared 6 bases from V and 9 bases from J, leaving 12 bases between. CDR3 size: 12 residues. This CDR3 is CASSTLVCEQFF. The CDR3 coding sequence is TGTGCCAGCAGCACCTTAGTCTGTGAGCAGTTCTTC.

This clonotype was observed a handful of times. The chain employs TRBV20-1 and TRBJ2-7, with 8 bases matching TRBD1. The CDR3 consists of 13 residues. The germline V gene encodes CDR1 DFQATT and CDR2 SNEGSKA (reference sequence). The ends lost 3 bases at V and 2 bases at J; junction bases unmatched: 3. CDR3 loop: CSARDRVTYEQYF. DNA for the CDR3: TGCAGTGCTAGGGACAGGGTCACCTACGAGCAGTACTTC.

The chain employs TRBV29-1 and TRBJ1-2; D is possibly TRBD1 (5 bases). Germline values: CDR1 SQVTM, CDR2 ANQGSEA. V shed 6 bases and J shed 8 bases, with 16 bases lying between them. The CDR3 is 12 residues long. CDR3 residues: CSVPAGGGGYTF. As DNA, the CDR3 is TGCAGCGTCCCCGCCGGGGGTGGCGGCTACACCTTC.

The gene calls are TRBV7-6 and TRBJ2-5; no clear D. The CDR3 is 11 residues long. CDR1 is SGHVS, CDR2 FNYEAQ, per germline. V was clipped by 3 bases and J by 5 bases, with 4 bases between them. The CDR3 loop reads CASSFLETQYF. In DNA, the CDR3 is TGTGCCAGCAGCTTTCTTGAGACCCAGTACTTC.

The V and J genes are TRBV7-9 and TRBJ2-3; D is ambiguous. CDR3 length: 13 amino acids. The V end lost 11 bases, the J end lost 1 base, and 13 bases lay between the germline ends. Germline CDR1 and CDR2: SEHNR and FQNEAQ (reference sequence). The chain's CDR3 is CAGAGLGTDTQYF. The CDR3 DNA reads TGTGCCGGTGCTGGGTTGGGCACAGATACGCAGTATTTT.

Only one count was recorded for this clonotype. The chain links TRBV6-4 to TRBJ2-7, with TRBD1 matching 7 bases. Unmatched junction bases numbered 2, after V lost 3 bases and J lost 0 bases. The CDR3 has 14 amino acids. Germline loops: CDR1 MRHNA, CDR2 SNTAGT. CDR3 sequence reads: CASSERDSSYEQYF. The CDR3 DNA follows: TGTGCCAGCAGTGAACGGGACAGCTCCTACGAGCAGTACTTC.

CDR3 DNA sequence: TGTGCCAGCAGAAATTGGCAGGGGGGTAATGAAAAACTGTTTTTT. This encodes CASRNWQGGNEKLFF. The V and J genes are TRBV2 and TRBJ1-4; 7 bases match TRBD1. V shed 6 bases and J 4 bases; nucleotides not matched to a gene: 8. The CDR3 sequence is 15 residues long. Germline loops: CDR1 SNHLY, CDR2 FYNNEI.

The chain recombines TRBV20-1 with TRBJ1-2; 9 nucleotides align to TRBD1. The germline V gene has CDR1 DFQATT and CDR2 SNEGSKA (reference sequence). This CDR3 contains 11 residues. Trimming took 6 bases from V and 8 from J; bases not matched to a gene: 4. Here the CDR3 reads CSARTGEGYTF. Here the CDR3 DNA reads TGCAGTGCAAGGACAGGGGAAGGCTACACCTTC.

In its sample, this clonotype was seen many times. The chain couples TRBV6-6 to TRBJ2-7; D is perhaps TRBD2 (6 bases). CDR1 is MNHNY and CDR2 is SVGAGI in the germline V gene (reference sequence). This CDR3 has 13 amino acids. V lost 6 bases to trimming and J lost 5 bases, with 14 bases between them. CDR3: CASSGGRDNEQYF. For the CDR3, the DNA is TGTGCCAGCAGCGGAGGGCGCGATAACGAGCAGTACTTC.

The chain employs TRBV5-6 and TRBJ2-3, with D unclear. CDR1 and CDR2 (germline): SGHDT, YYEEEE. The V end lost 1 base, the J end lost 2 bases, and 8 bases lay between the germline ends. The CDR3 length is 14 residues. CDR3: CASSLSTFTDTQYF. The CDR3 DNA reads TGTGCCAGCAGCTTGAGCACCTTCACAGATACGCAGTATTTT.

This chain connects TRBV7-9 to TRBJ1-1, with TRBD1 as a possible D gene (5 bases). CDR3 size: 14 residues. V was clipped by 5 bases and J by 1 base, with 11 bases between them. Germline CDR1 is SEHNR and CDR2 is FQNEAQ (reference sequence). CDR3 loop: CASSLHRSNTEAFF. The CDR3 nucleotides read TGTGCCAGCAGCCTCCACAGGTCGAACACTGAAGCTTTCTTT.

The chain employs TRBV6-1 and TRBJ1-3; D not certain. Germline V lookup: CDR1 MNHNS, CDR2 SASEGT. Between the trimmed V and J ends, which lost 5 bases and 9 bases, there was a span of 14 bases. The length of the CDR3 is 13 residues. The CDR3 spells CASSTRGSGTIYF. The CDR3 DNA reads TGTGCCAGCAGTACACGGGGAAGTGGCACCATATATTTT.

The chain recombines TRBV7-9 with TRBJ2-7, with 7 bases that match TRBD1. CDR1 and CDR2 from the germline V gene are SEHNR and FQNEAQ (reference sequence). The CDR3 runs 15 residues. The J segment lost 0 bases and the V segment lost 6 bases, leaving 8 bases of the junction unmatched. This CDR3 is CASSRSRDSSYEQYF. CDR3 DNA sequence: TGTGCCAGCAGTCGATCCCGGGACAGCTCCTACGAGCAGTACTTC.

This clonotype has a single count. The chain combines TRBV11-2 with TRBJ2-4; D may be TRBD1 (5 bases). Looked up from germline, CDR1 is SGHAT and CDR2 is FQNNGV. The CDR3 sequence is 14 residues long. Trimming removed 3 bases from V and 9 bases from J, with 15 bases in between. CDR3 DNA sequence: TGTGCCAGCAGCTTTGTTCAGGGTTCGAGCATTCAGTACTTC. As protein: CASSFVQGSSIQYF.

The chain is built from TRBV20-1 and TRBJ1-5, with no clear D. Germline V gives CDR1 DFQATT, CDR2 SNEGSKA (reference sequence). V dropped 3 bases and J dropped 9 bases, with 9 bases sitting between them. The CDR3 totals 11 residues. The CDR3: CSARDVGPQHF. The CDR3 coding sequence is TGCAGTGCTAGGGACGTAGGGCCCCAGCATTTT.

CDR3 nucleotide sequence: TGCAGTGCCGGCCGCGCAGGGGATACCACTGAAGCTTTCTTT. Translation gives CSAGRAGDTTEAFF. This chain uses TRBV29-1 with TRBJ1-1; tentatively, D is TRBD1 (6 bases). The CDR3 contains 14 residues. Germline assignment: CDR1 SQVTM and CDR2 ANQGSEA.

Remarks on this clonotype: The final CDR3 position lacks the conserved phenylalanine or tryptophan, pointing to a likely read error. The chain combines TRBV5-1 with TRBJ2-1; 12 bases align to TRBD1. The CDR3 covers 16 residues. Trimming cost V 4 bases and J 10 bases; bases outside gene matches: 12. Germline lookup yields CDR1 SGHRS and CDR2 YFSETQ. Here the CDR3 reads CASSPIGTGGIKEQFY. DNA of the CDR3: TGCGCCAGCAGCCCTATCGGGACAGGGGGCATAAAGGAGCAGTTCTAC.

The rearrangement joins TRBV11-2 to TRBJ2-7; 10 bases agree with TRBD1. V was clipped by 4 bases and J by 3 bases; unmatched bases: 6. This CDR3 has 15 residues. CDR1 and CDR2 (germline): SGHAT, FQNNGV. CDR3 DNA: TGTGCCAGCAGCTCTCCGGGGACAGGGGTCTACGAGCAGTACTTC. It yields the protein CASSSPGTGVYEQYF.

The chain recombines TRBV6-6 with TRBJ2-7; D gene unclear. CDR3 length equals 14 residues. The germline gives CDR1 MNHNY, CDR2 SVGAGI (reference sequence). The V end lost 9 bases, the J end lost 0 bases, and 15 bases lay between the germline ends. The DNA for the CDR3 is TGTGCCAGTGAAATGGACCGCAGCTCCTACGAGCAGTACTTC. Its protein is CASEMDRSSYEQYF.